This T cell receptor beta chain was profiled in a study of neurological immune-mediated disorders. Overall study results and limits: Because no CDR3 amino acid sequences were shared across subjects by expanded clones, private repertoires were suggested in all groups. One cluster of related CDR3 sequences contained, by phylogenetic grouping, the repertoires of 18 of 34 multiple sclerosis patients and formed a possible signature.

It was from 2 million PBMCs stored at -80 C that the unsorted libraries were obtained. The CDR3 is 13 amino acids. Germline loops: CDR1 SGHRS, CDR2 YFSETQ. Trimming took 2 bases from V and 1 from J, leaving 7 bases between them. Many counts were recorded for this clonotype. Its antigen remains unidentified. Template-switch 5'RACE cDNA synthesis added a 10-nucleotide unique molecular identifier. MiXCR, run by TCRdb on the 5' RACE reads, gives a single entry per CDR3 protein. Counted here are approximately 130,000 distinct CDR3 sequences, roughly 3.2% occurring once; the ten biggest clones make up 1% to 1.5%.

Sequenced material: PBMCs. The chain carries TRBV5-1 and TRBJ2-7; no clear D gene. The TCR comes from a woman under 40 with multiple sclerosis. The CDR3 spells CASSLGYSYEQYF. In nucleotides, the CDR3 is TGCGCCAGCAGCTTAGGCTATTCCTACGAGCAGTACTTC.